This T cell receptor beta chain comes out of a study of blood T cell repertoires in COVID-19 (TCRdb year 2020). Some background on the complete study: The collaborator samples originated in the United States, Italy and Spain and spanned the acute and convalescent phases of COVID-19. Where HLA class I and class II types were available, the types were taken from metadata supplied by the sample provider, not from assay-based typing. Sample metadata almost always included a de-identified subject ID, COVID-19 status, age in years and sex. Subjects who had been exposed to COVID-19, were actively infected with it, or had recovered from it provided the deeply sampled blood TCRbeta repertoires that made up the dataset. The material from the prospective study consisted of cDNA or gDNA derived from T cells, B-cell-depleted T cells, or PBMCs. The samples were drawn from the first 160 participants of the ongoing ImmuneRACE study and from 1,254 subjects provided by 6 global collaborators. The repertoires were released in a freely available public database meant as a resource for research on the immune response to SARS-CoV-2. The study at large found these results: How much clinical and demographic metadata was included differed by source and by participant, and the metadata was provided uncurated.

Of note for this clone: This receptor's antigen is unknown. No much larger clonotype is one base removed from it; base qualities were not supplied.

The immunoSEQ Assay, a bias-controlled multiplex PCR, was used to amplify TCRbeta CDR3 regions from genomic DNA. The study's own analysis went as follows. Within the assay, amplification of reference gene primers was used to estimate how many nucleated cells each sample contained. To quantify the absolute abundance of each unique TCRbeta CDR3 rearrangement, sequence reads were collapsed and filtered. Productive Simpson clonality was computed per sample as the square root of Simpson's diversity index over productive rearrangements. TCRdb provides this immuneACCESS table in a form limited to in-frame rearrangements. Some clones are lacking; in checked studies, under half of them reflect an unresolved V gene, and why the rest are absent is not known. That table is the source of V, J and clone size, and D and trimming were worked out from the DNA. This sample has approximately 80,000 clones in its table, and around 83% of those were observed once. The ten largest account for around 2.1% of the sample.

The collaborating institutions used their own protocols to collect whole blood in K2EDTA tubes. For TCRbeta analysis, collaborators shipped samples in one of three forms: frozen whole blood, isolated PBMCs, or DNA extracted from either of those sample types. From the germline V gene (reference sequence), CDR1 is LGHDT and CDR2 is YNNKEL. Including cysteine and phenylalanine, the CDR3 has 16 amino acids. The only DNA kept is the CDR3, 48 bases in frame from the first base. Trimming leaves V shorter by 2 bases and J shorter by 6 bases, with the junction holding 13 bases beyond the gene matches. The TCR was taken from a woman in her 70s with acute or convalescent COVID-19. Rearrangement joined TRBV3-1 (or the pseudogene TRBV3-2) to TRBJ2-7, with 7 middle bases fitting TRBD2. Sequences were obtained from peripheral blood. The CDR3 region reads CASSQLGGRGSGEQYF. The nucleotides are TGTGCCAGCAGCCAACTCGGGGGGAGGGGTTCTGGCGAGCAGTACTTC.